The TCR beta chain under discussion was sequenced for a study of T cells in Graves' hyperthyroidism and ophthalmopathy. Study-wide results and limits: Separating ophthalmopathy from stable hyperthyroidism was achieved by a 13 V-J model. Blood held most thyroid clonotypes expanded above 0.001 frequency.

This clonotype was observed a few times. Its antigen is undetermined. Reasons for excluding patients were uncontrolled infection, other autoimmune disease, pregnancy or lactation. CDR1 is MNHNS, CDR2 SASEGT, per germline. V lost 10 bases to trimming and J lost 0 bases, with 14 bases between them. This CDR3 is built from 14 residues. TCR beta CDR3 regions were amplified from RNA. HTBI primers were the set used in a first-round RT-PCR of the TCR CDR3. MiXCR, run by TCRdb on the multiplex PCR reads, gives a single entry per CDR3 protein. The sample includes over 300,000 distinct CDR3 sequences, roughly 15% of them seen just once.

The rearrangement links TRBV6-1 to TRBJ2-3, with D uncertain. The sample consisted of blood. The TCR comes from a middle-aged woman with Graves' ophthalmopathy. The CDR3 loop reads CATITFGSTDTQYF. The CDR3 DNA reads TGTGCCACTATAACCTTTGGGAGCACAGATACGCAGTATTTT.